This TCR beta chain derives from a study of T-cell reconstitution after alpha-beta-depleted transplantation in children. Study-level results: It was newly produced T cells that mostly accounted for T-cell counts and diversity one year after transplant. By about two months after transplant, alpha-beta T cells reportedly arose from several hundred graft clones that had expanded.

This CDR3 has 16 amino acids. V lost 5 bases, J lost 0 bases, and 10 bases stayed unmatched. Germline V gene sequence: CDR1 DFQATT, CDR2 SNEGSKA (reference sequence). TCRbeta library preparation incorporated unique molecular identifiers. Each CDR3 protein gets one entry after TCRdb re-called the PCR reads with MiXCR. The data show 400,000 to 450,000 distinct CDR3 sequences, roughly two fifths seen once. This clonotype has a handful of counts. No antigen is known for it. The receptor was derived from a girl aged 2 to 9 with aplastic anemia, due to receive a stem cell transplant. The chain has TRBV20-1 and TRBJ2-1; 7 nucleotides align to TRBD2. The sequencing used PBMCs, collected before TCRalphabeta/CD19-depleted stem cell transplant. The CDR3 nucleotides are TGCAGTGCTCAGAGAGGGCGGGGGTTCTCCTACAATGAGCAGTTCTTC. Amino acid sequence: CSAQRGRGFSYNEQFF.